This TCR beta chain was captured by sequencing in a study of glioma-infiltrating T cells. Findings and limits, study-wide: Tissue-blood divergence was below expectation in non-neoplastic patients, above in gliomas. Very few CDR3 sequences were shared between tissue and blood.

The CDR3 consists of 12 residues. The V gene lost 6 bases and the J gene lost 7 bases, with 10 bases spanning the gap. Per the germline V gene, CDR1 is LNHDA and CDR2 is SQIVND (reference sequence). Comment on this clonotype: Its specificity is unknown. A much larger clone sits a single nucleotide away, making a read error possible. In this CDR3 the conserved last residue, phenylalanine or tryptophan, is missing, so a read error is likely.

The iRepertoire nested amplicon-rescue multiplex PCR amplified TCR alpha and beta CDR3s from RNA. Input was about 100-450 ng of tissue mRNA or PBMC total RNA. TCRdb used MiXCR to reprocess the multiplex PCR reads, holding one entry per CDR3 protein. The profile shows tens of thousands of distinct CDR3 sequences, around 40% of them singletons. The sample taken for sequencing was glioma tissue, nonneoplastic brain tissue, or PBMCs (not recorded which). This sequence joins TRBV19 and TRBJ2-1, with D maybe TRBD1 (6 bases). The clonotype comes from a human donor with low-grade glioma or glioblastoma, undergoing nonglioma brain surgery, or in good health (not recorded which). The CDR3 DNA reads TGTGCCAGTAGCCAGGGGTGGAATGAGCAGTTCCTC. Protein product: CASSQGWNEQFL.